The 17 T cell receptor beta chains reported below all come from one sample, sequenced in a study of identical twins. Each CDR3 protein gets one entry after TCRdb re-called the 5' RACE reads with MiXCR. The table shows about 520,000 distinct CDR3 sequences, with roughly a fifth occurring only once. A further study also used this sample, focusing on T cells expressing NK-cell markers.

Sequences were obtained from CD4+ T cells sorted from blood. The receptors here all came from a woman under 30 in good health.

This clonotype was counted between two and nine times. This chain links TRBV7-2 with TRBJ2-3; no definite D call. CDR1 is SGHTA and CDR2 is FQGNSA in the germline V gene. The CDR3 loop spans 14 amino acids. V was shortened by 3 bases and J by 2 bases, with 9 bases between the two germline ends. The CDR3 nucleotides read TGTGCCAGCAGCTTCCCTCCTCCCACAGATACGCAGTATTTT. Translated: CASSFPPPTDTQYF.

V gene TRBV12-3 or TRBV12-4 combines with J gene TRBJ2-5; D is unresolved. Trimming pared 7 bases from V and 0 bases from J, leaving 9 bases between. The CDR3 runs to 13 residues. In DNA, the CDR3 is TGTGCCAGCAACTTGGAGTACCAAGAGACCCAGTACTTC. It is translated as CASNLEYQETQYF.

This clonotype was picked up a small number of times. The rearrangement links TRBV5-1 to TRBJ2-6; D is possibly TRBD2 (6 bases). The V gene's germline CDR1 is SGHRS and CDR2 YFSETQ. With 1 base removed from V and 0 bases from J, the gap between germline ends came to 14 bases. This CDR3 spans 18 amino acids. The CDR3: CASSLYPSDRSGANVLTF. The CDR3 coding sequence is TGCGCCAGCAGCTTGTATCCTAGCGATCGCTCTGGGGCCAACGTCCTGACTTTC. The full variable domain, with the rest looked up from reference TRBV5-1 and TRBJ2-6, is KAGVTQTPRYLIKTRGQQVTLSCSPISGHRSVSWYQQTPGQGLQFLFEYFSETQRNKGNFPGRFSGRQFSNSRSEMNVSTLELGDSALYLCASSLYPSDRSGANVLTFGAGSRLTVL.

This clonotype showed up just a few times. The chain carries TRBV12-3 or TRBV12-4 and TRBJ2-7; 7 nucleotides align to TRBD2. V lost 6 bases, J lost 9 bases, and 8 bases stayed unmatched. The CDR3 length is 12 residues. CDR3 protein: CASSPMGGGQYF. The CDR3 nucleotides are TGTGCCAGCAGCCCCATGGGGGGGGGGCAGTACTTC.

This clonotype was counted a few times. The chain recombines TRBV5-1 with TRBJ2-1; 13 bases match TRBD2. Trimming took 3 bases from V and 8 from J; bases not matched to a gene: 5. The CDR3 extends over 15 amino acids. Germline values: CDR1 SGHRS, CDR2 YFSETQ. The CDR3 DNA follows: TGCGCCAGCAGCTGGACTAGCGGGAGTCTCTATGAGCAGTTCTTC. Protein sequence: CASSWTSGSLYEQFF.

The CDR3 DNA sequence: TGCGCCAGCAGTGAGCGGGAGGGCCACGAGCAGTACTTC. Translating it yields CASSEREGHEQYF. The V call is TRBV10-1, the J call TRBJ2-7; 8 nucleotides line up with TRBD2. J lost 5 bases, V lost 2 bases, and 2 bases had no gene match. The CDR3 contains 13 residues. Germline lookup yields CDR1 WNHNN and CDR2 SYGVQD (reference sequence).

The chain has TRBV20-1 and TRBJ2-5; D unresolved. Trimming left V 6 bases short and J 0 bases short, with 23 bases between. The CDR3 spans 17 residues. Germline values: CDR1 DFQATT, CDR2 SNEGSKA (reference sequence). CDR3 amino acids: CSAHRLSETMYQETQYF. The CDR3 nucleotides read TGCAGTGCCCACCGGTTAAGCGAGACAATGTACCAAGAGACCCAGTACTTC.

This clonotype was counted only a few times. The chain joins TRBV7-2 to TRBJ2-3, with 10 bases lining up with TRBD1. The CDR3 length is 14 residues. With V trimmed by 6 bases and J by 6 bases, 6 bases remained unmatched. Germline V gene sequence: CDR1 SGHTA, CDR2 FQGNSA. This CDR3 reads CASSLTGGPDTQYF. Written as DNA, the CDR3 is TGTGCCAGCAGTTTGACAGGGGGCCCGGATACGCAGTATTTT. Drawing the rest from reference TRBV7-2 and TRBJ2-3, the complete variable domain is GAGVSQSPSNKVTEKGKDVELRCDPISGHTALYWYRQSLGQGLEFLIYFQGNSAPDKSGLPSDRFSAERTGGSVSTLTIQRTQQEDSAVYLCASSLTGGPDTQYFGPGTRLTVL.

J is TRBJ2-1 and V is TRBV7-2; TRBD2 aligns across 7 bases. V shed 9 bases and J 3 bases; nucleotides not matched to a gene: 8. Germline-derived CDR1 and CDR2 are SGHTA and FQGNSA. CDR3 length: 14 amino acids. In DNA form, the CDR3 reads TGTGCCAGTATCCTAGCGGCGGGCTACAATGAGCAGTTCTTC. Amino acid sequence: CASILAAGYNEQFF. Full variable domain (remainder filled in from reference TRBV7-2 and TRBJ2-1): GAGVSQSPSNKVTEKGKDVELRCDPISGHTALYWYRQSLGQGLEFLIYFQGNSAPDKSGLPSDRFSAERTGGSVSTLTIQRTQQEDSAVYLCASILAAGYNEQFFGPGTRLTVL.

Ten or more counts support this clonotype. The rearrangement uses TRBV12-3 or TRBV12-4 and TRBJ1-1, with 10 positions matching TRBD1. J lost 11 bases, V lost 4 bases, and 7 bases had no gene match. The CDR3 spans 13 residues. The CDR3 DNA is TGTGCCAGCAGTTCGGGACAGGGGTCGCAGGCTTTCTTT. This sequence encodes CASSSGQGSQAFF.

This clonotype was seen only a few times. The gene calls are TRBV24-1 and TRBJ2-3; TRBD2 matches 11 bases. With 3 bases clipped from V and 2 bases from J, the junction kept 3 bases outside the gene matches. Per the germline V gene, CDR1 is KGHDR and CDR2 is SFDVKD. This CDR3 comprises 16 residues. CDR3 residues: CATSDRLAGSTDTQYF. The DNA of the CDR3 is TGTGCCACCAGTGATCGACTAGCGGGATCCACAGATACGCAGTATTTT.

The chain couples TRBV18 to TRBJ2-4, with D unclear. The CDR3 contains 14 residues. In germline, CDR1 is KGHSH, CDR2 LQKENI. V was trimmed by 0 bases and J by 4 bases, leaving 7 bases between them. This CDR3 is CASSPPSRKNIQYF. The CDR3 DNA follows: TGTGCCAGCTCACCACCGTCTCGAAAAAACATTCAGTACTTC.

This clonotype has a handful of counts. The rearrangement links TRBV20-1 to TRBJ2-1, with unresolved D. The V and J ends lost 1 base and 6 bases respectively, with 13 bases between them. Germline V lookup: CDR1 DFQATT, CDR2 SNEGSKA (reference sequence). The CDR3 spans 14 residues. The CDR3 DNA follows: TGCAGTGCTAGAGTCGATGCAGTTCGCAATGAGCAGTTCTTC. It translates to CSARVDAVRNEQFF.

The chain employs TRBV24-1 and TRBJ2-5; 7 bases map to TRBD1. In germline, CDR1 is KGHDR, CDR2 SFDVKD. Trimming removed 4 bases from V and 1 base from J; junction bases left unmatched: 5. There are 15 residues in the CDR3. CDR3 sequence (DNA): TGTGCCACCAGTGACCCTGGACAGGCCCAAGAGACCCAGTACTTC. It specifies CATSDPGQAQETQYF.

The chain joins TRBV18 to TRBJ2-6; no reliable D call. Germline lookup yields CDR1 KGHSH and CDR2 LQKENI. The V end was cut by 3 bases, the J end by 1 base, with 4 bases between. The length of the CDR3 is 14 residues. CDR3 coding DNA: TGTGCCAGCTCACCCGCATCTGGGGCCAACGTCCTGACTTTC. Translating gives CASSPASGANVLTF.

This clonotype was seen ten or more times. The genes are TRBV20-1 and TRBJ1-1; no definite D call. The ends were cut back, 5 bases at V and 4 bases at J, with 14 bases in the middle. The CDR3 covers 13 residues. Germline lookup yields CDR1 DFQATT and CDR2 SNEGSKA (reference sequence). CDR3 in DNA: TGCAGTGCTCCGCAGGTTCTGGGCACTGAAGCTTTCTTT. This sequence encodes CSAPQVLGTEAFF.

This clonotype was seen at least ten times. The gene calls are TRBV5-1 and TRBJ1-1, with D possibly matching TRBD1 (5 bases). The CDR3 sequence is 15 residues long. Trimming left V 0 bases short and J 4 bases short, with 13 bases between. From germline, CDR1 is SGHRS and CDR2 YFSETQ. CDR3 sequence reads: CASSLEGVLPTEAFF. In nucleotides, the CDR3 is TGCGCCAGCAGCTTGGAAGGGGTCCTCCCCACTGAAGCTTTCTTT.